Listed here is a single T cell receptor (beta chain). This clonotype was seen ten or more times. This clone's antigen is unknown. Base qualities are not provided; no much larger clone lies one nucleotide away. The data stem from a study of CD8 T cells in ankylosing spondylitis (dated 2017 in TCRdb). About the study as a whole: T cell receptor beta repertoires were profiled in healthy donors and ankylosing spondylitis patients so that disease-linked TCR variants could be found. In total, the full study cohort was made up of roughly 100 healthy donors and roughly 27 ankylosing spondylitis patients. Peripheral blood was sampled, and synovial fluid was additionally collected from ankylosing spondylitis patients.

The sequencing machine was an Illumina HiSeq 2500. TCR beta libraries were prepared by quantitative 5'-RACE with molecular barcodes. The published analysis was carried out like this. To identify disease-linked TCR variants, a new computational method was used, one built on a probabilistic model of VDJ rearrangement. Starting from the raw public reads, TCRdb applied fastp trimming at Q25, assembled clones with MiXCR and retained in-frame beta chains. CDR3 protein sequences are deduplicated, and each keeps its most common genes and DNA. The V and J calls follow TCRdb's processing rather than the paper's. Present in this sample are 75,000 to 95,000 distinct CDR3 sequences, approximately 8.9% of which were seen just once. Approximately 29% of the sample goes to the ten largest clones. The CDR3 has 16 amino acids, counting the end cysteine and phenylalanine. Kept here is only the CDR3 DNA, which spans 48 bases and is read in frame from base 1. Relative to germline, V is missing 3 bases and J is missing 3 bases, with 9 bases of the junction outside any gene match. The germline V gene (reference sequence) specifies DFQATT as CDR1 and SNEGSKA as CDR2.

Results and caveats for the whole study, not just this receptor: The disease-linked clones showed a CD8+ phenotype and occurred at relatively low frequencies in peripheral blood. Blood from ankylosing spondylitis patients appeared to be characterized by a TCR beta motif made up of under ten highly homologous amino acid variants. Some motif variants were previously reported in synovial fluid and blood of reactive arthritis patients, suggesting common disease-initiation mechanisms. The disease-linked clones were reported to be significantly enriched in matched synovial fluid samples from ankylosing spondylitis patients.

The chain links TRBV20-1 with TRBJ2-1; TRBD2 lines up with 9 middle nucleotides. The sequence was collected from a male donor with ankylosing spondylitis. The material sequenced was blood, either unsorted or a sorted T cell fraction (not recorded which). The CDR3 reads CSARPETSGDYNEQFF. The nucleotide sequence is TGCAGTGCTAGGCCCGAGACTAGCGGAGACTACAATGAGCAGTTCTTC.